This T cell receptor beta chain was captured in a study of blood T cells in healthy people across ages (dated by TCRdb to between 2015 and 2016). About the full investigation: In model experiments, roughly one uniquely barcoded TCR beta cDNA molecule per two T cells was captured by template switching. To track age-related changes in TCR beta repertoire diversity, the study relied on deep sequencing normalized with unique cDNA molecular identifiers. Donors were grouped into four age groups: young (average approximately 15 years), middle-aged (39), aged (around 56) and long-lived (about 90). To avoid experimental bias, donors of different ages were distributed randomly across sequencing lanes. Using the same blood draw, the study looked at two additional independent replicas of 1 million unique cDNA reads for two donors, one aged 18 to 29 and the other aged 80 or older.

Libraries were prepared through 5' RACE. A second PCR of about 7 to 12 cycles was performed with a sample-barcoded 5' primer and a J-beta primer mix. A template-switch 5' adaptor carrying 12 random nucleotides introduced a unique molecular identifier onto each TCR beta cDNA molecule. Each sample yielded at least 3 million CDR3-containing paired-end reads. First-strand cDNA was synthesized from all RNA with the Mint cDNA synthesis kit, primed by a TRBC-specific oligonucleotide. Following uracil-DNA glycosylase treatment, all cDNA underwent a first 18-cycle PCR with the universal primers M1SS and BC2_uni_R. The study's processing was this. Normalization of each sample was performed by random selection of 1 million high-quality reads, each carrying a distinct molecular identifier. Reads sharing molecular identifiers were discarded rather than binned into consensus sequences. MiTCR, with a Q25 quality threshold and the strictest error-elimination algorithm, was used for CDR3 identification, clonotype clustering and error correction. A nonparametric unseen species model with Euler transformation was used to estimate a lower bound on total TCR beta diversity. TCRdb reworked the public reads: Q25 trimming with fastp, MiXCR clone assembly, productive beta chains retained. Identical CDR3 proteins give one entry, which carries the most common genes and DNA. These V and J calls derive from TCRdb rather than the authors' analysis. The sample table holds around 1,800,000 distinct CDR3 sequences, of which roughly two fifths were seen once. The ten biggest clones cover 23% of the sample.

The CDR3 runs 15 residues from the cysteine to the phenylalanine. The entry retains the CDR3 DNA only, 45 bases that are in frame from base 1. The germline V gene gives CDR1 as WSHSY and CDR2 as SAAADI. At the junction V is shortened by 2 bases and J by 8 bases, with 16 bases in between. A remark on this clonotype: Which antigen it targets is not known. No base qualities exist here, and no much larger clone lies one base off it.

Systemically healthy Caucasian individuals from Russia, some 40 in total and aged about 6 to 95 years, were included as donors. Each donor gave 8 to 10 milliliters of peripheral blood, drawn into EDTA-treated Vacutainer tubes. PBMCs were isolated by Ficoll-Paque density-gradient centrifugation, with at least 7 million obtained per sample. Trizol reagent was used to extract total RNA from the PBMCs, yielding at least 6 micrograms per sample. For every donor, flow cytometry on a PBMC aliquot measured the percentage of naive CD45RAhigh/CD27high T cells. Broader findings and caveats from the paper: The percentage of naive T cells measured by flow cytometry correlated strongly with observed TCR beta diversity. Compared with the aged group, the long-lived group had more naive CD4+ T cells, fewer expanded clones and increased TCR diversity, a pattern suggesting age selection. As age increased, observed TCR beta diversity per million T cells dropped in a roughly linear way, and a significant reduction was already evident by age 40. Because profiling used bulk unsorted PBMCs, naive and antigen-experienced compartments could not be compared conclusively. Estimates of total diversity from one million sequenced T cells were regarded as lower bounds and underestimates. Donor CMV infection status was unknown, potentially confounding age-related changes in expanded clonotypes.

Specimen: blood. The receptor was derived from a human donor in good health. This sequence uses TRBV10-2 and TRBJ2-1; the D gene is perhaps TRBD2, on 6 matching bases. DNA sequence: TGCGCCAGCAGTGAGGGGGACTTGGGAGGATATGAGCAGTTCTTC. Its product reads: CASSEGDLGGYEQFF.